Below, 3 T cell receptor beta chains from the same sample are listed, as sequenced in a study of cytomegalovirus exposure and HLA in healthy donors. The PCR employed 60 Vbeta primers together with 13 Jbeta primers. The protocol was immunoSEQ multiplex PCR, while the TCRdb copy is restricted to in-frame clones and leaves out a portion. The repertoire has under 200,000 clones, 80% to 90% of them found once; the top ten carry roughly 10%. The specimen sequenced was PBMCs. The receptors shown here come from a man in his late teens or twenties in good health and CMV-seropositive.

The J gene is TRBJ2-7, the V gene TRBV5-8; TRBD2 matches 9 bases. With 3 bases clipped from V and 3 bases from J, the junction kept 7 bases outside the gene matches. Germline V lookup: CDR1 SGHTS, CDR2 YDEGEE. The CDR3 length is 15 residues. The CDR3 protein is CASSSERGALYEQYF. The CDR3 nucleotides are TGTGCCAGCAGCTCAGAGCGGGGGGCCCTCTACGAGCAGTACTTC.

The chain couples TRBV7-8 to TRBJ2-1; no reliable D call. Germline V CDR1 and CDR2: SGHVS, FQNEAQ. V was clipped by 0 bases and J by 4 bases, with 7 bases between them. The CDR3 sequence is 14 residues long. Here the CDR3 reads CASSLAPRYNEQFF. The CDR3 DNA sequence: TGTGCCAGCAGCTTAGCGCCTCGGTACAATGAGCAGTTCTTC.

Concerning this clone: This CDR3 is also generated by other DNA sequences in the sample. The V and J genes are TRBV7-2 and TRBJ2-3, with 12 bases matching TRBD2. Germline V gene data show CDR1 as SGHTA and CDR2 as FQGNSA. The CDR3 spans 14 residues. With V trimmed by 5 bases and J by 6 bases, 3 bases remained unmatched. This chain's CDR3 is CASSPGTSGDTQYF. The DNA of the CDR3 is TGTGCCAGCAGCCCCGGGACTAGCGGGGATACGCAGTATTTT.